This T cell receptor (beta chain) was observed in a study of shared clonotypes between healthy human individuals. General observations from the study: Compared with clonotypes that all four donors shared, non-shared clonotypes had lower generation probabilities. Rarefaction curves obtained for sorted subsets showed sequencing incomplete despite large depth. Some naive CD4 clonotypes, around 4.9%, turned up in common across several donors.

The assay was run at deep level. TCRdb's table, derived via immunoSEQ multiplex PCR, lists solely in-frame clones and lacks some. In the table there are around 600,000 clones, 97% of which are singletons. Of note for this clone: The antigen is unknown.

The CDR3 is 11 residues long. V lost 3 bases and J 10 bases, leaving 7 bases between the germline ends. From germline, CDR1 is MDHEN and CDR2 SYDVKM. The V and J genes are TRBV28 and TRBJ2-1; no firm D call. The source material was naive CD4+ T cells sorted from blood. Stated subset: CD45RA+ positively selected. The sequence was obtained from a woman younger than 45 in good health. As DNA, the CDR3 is TGTGCCAGCAGTTTGAGGAGCGAGCAGTTCTTC. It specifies CASSLRSEQFF.